Below, 21 T cell receptor beta chains from the same sample are listed, as sequenced in a study of blood T cell repertoires in COVID-19. The table came from immunoSEQ multiplex PCR; TCRdb's copy has only in-frame clones and leaves some out. The sample has 35,000 to 50,000 clones; approximately 91% are singletons. What was sequenced was peripheral blood. These receptor sequences come from a human donor in a cohort sampled during active COVID-19.

V gene TRBV30 combines with J gene TRBJ2-2; D is possibly TRBD1 (6 bases). Germline values: CDR1 GTSNPN, CDR2 SVGIG (reference sequence). Trimming removed 2 bases at V and 6 bases at J, with 19 bases between. The CDR3 extends over 16 amino acids. This CDR3 reads CAWSLLGQGSSGELFF. As DNA, the CDR3 is TGTGCCTGGAGTCTCCTCGGGCAGGGGTCCTCCGGGGAGCTGTTTTTT.

The chain links TRBV5-8 to TRBJ2-5; no firm D call. V lost 0 bases, J lost 2 bases, and 11 bases lay in between. This CDR3 is built from 15 residues. Germline-derived CDR1 and CDR2 are SGHTS and YDEGEE. CDR3 residues: CASSLVWWQQETQYF. CDR3 DNA: TGTGCCAGCAGCTTGGTTTGGTGGCAGCAAGAGACCCAGTACTTC. Supplemented by reference TRBV5-8 and TRBJ2-5, the full variable domain reads EAGVTQSPTHLIKTRGQQATLRCSPISGHTSVYWYQQALGLGLQFLLWYDEGEERNRGNFPPRFSGRQFPNYSSELNVNALELEDSALYLCASSLVWWQQETQYFGPGTRLLVL.

This clone occurred a few times. V is TRBV3-1 (or the pseudogene TRBV3-2) and J is TRBJ2-5; 13 bases agree with TRBD2. The junction had 11 bases not matched to a gene; V was cut back by 0 bases and J by 7 bases. CDR1 LGHDT and CDR2 YNNKEL come from the germline V gene (reference sequence). CDR3 length equals 18 residues. The CDR3 region is CASSQDGWTSGGHATQYF. CDR3 nucleotide sequence: TGTGCCAGCAGCCAAGATGGTTGGACTAGCGGGGGCCACGCGACCCAGTACTTC.

This clone was seen a few times. The J gene is TRBJ1-5, the V gene TRBV4-1; 9 nucleotides match TRBD1. J lost 7 bases, V lost 4 bases, and 11 bases had no gene match. Germline assignment: CDR1 MGHRA and CDR2 YSYEKL. This CDR3 is built from 16 residues. CDR3 amino acids: CASSPGQGPREQPQHF. DNA for the CDR3: TGCGCCAGCAGCCCCGGACAGGGGCCGAGGGAACAGCCCCAGCATTTT.

V and J are TRBV30 and TRBJ2-1; possible D gene TRBD2, 6 bases. There are 13 residues in the CDR3. Germline values: CDR1 GTSNPN, CDR2 SVGIG (reference sequence). The CDR3, as DNA: TGTGCGATCTCGACGGGGGCCTACAATGAGCAGTTCTTC. Protein product: CAISTGAYNEQFF. Using reference TRBV30 and TRBJ2-1 for the parts outside the CDR3, the full variable domain is SQTIHQWPATLVQPVGSPLSLECTVEGTSNPNLYWYRQAAGRGLQLLFYSVGIGQISSEVPQNLSASRPQDRQFILSSKKLLLSDSGFYLCAISTGAYNEQFFGPGTRLTVL.

V gene TRBV3-1 (or the pseudogene TRBV3-2) combines with J gene TRBJ2-3; 12 bases map to TRBD2. CDR3 length: 16 amino acids. Germline V gene sequence: CDR1 LGHDT, CDR2 YNNKEL (reference sequence). With V trimmed by 3 bases and J by 8 bases, 9 bases remained unmatched. The CDR3 DNA follows: TGTGCCAGCAGCCACCGTTCTAGCGGGGGGGAAGGTACGCAGTATTTT. Its translation: CASSHRSSGGEGTQYF.

This chain uses TRBV4-1 with TRBJ1-2, with TRBD1 matching over 8 bases. After removal of 5 bases from V and 8 bases from J, the junction contained 13 bases not matched to a gene. CDR1 and CDR2 (germline): MGHRA, YSYEKL. The CDR3 contains 15 residues. CDR3 sequence reads: CASSSPDRERLGYTF. The CDR3 bases are TGCGCCAGCAGCTCACCGGACAGGGAGCGTCTAGGCTACACCTTC.

The J gene is TRBJ2-5, the V gene TRBV5-4; TRBD1 might be the D (6 bases). V lost 6 bases and J 1 base, leaving 13 bases between the germline ends. Germline loops: CDR1 SGHNT, CDR2 YYREEE (reference sequence). The CDR3 runs to 14 residues. DNA of the CDR3: TGTGCCAGCACCGTTAAGACAGGCCAAGAGACCCAGTACTTC. It encodes CASTVKTGQETQYF.

The chain couples TRBV18 to TRBJ1-2; D gene ambiguous. Germline CDR1 is KGHSH and CDR2 is LQKENI. V was shortened by 2 bases and J by 8 bases, with 12 bases between the two germline ends. The length of the CDR3 is 13 residues. CDR3 nucleotide sequence: TGTGCCAGCTCACCAAAGAGCCACGAGGGCTACACCTTC. Its protein product is CASSPKSHEGYTF.

This clone was seen just once. This chain connects TRBV21-1 to TRBJ2-6; TRBD1, the table's D call, lacks a check against the DNA. TRBV21-1 corresponds to a pseudogene. The length of the CDR3 is 18 residues. In nucleotides, the CDR3 is TGTGCCAGCAGCAAAGCGGAAGCAGGGGACCCCTGGGCCAACGTCCTGACTTTC. Translated, it gives CASSKAEAGDPWANVLTF.

DNA of the CDR3: TGTGCCTGGAGTGTCCCCCCAGGAGGGGAGACCCAGTACTTC. Its translation is CAWSVPPGGETQYF. This rearrangement joins TRBV30 to TRBJ2-5; a weak D match, TRBD2 (6 bases). Trimming left V 0 bases short and J 5 bases short, with 13 bases between. The CDR3 covers 14 residues. Germline V gene lookup returns CDR1 GTSNPN and CDR2 SVGIG (reference sequence). Filled out from reference TRBV30 and TRBJ2-5, the complete variable domain reads SQTIHQWPATLVQPVGSPLSLECTVEGTSNPNLYWYRQAAGRGLQLLFYSVGIGQISSEVPQNLSASRPQDRQFILSSKKLLLSDSGFYLCAWSVPPGGETQYFGPGTRLLVL.

This chain connects TRBV4-1 to TRBJ1-6; the D is unclear. V lost 2 bases and J 4 bases, leaving 9 bases between the germline ends. Germline V lookup: CDR1 MGHRA, CDR2 YSYEKL. CDR3 size: 15 residues. The CDR3 protein is CASSQKPEYNSPLHF. CDR3 sequence (DNA): TGCGCCAGCAGCCAAAAGCCCGAATATAATTCACCCCTCCACTTT.

The chain couples TRBV7-3 to TRBJ2-2; D remains ambiguous. This CDR3 has 12 amino acids. V shed 3 bases and J shed 3 bases, with 2 bases lying between them. The germline V gene encodes CDR1 SGHTA and CDR2 FQGTGA. CDR3 in DNA: TGTGCCAGCAGCTTCGACACCGGGGAGCTGTTTTTT. The encoded protein is CASSFDTGELFF. Variable domain in full (rest from reference TRBV7-3 and TRBJ2-2): GAGVSQTPSNKVTEKGKYVELRCDPISGHTALYWYRQSLGQGPEFLIYFQGTGAADDSGLPNDRFFAVRPEGSVSTLKIQRTERGDSAVYLCASSFDTGELFFGEGSRLTVL.

This chain uses TRBV18 with TRBJ2-2, with D perhaps matching TRBD2 (5 bases). Germline values: CDR1 KGHSH, CDR2 LQKENI. With 0 bases removed from V and 3 bases from J, the gap between germline ends came to 5 bases. This CDR3 has 14 amino acids. The CDR3 DNA follows: TGTGCCAGCTCACCACCGCGGGACACCGGGGAGCTGTTTTTT. It yields the protein CASSPPRDTGELFF.

The chain has TRBV10-3 and TRBJ1-4; D is uncertain. Germline V lookup: CDR1 ENHRY, CDR2 SYGVKD. CDR3 size: 14 residues. V was pared by 6 bases and J by 4 bases, with 12 bases between. CDR3 region: CAISPGDGNEKLFF. The CDR3 DNA is TGTGCCATCAGCCCCGGAGACGGTAATGAAAAACTGTTTTTT.

The table lists this clone with a few counts. The gene calls are TRBV5-1 and TRBJ1-1; tentatively, D is TRBD1 (5 bases). Germline V CDR1 and CDR2: SGHRS, YFSETQ. V shed 1 base and J shed 0 bases, with 7 bases lying between them. This CDR3 comprises 14 residues. CDR3 protein: CASSLLGVNTEAFF. In DNA form, the CDR3 reads TGCGCCAGCAGCTTGTTAGGGGTGAACACTGAAGCTTTCTTT.

This clone was found a few times. The V call is TRBV20-1, the J call TRBJ1-1, with D possibly matching TRBD1 (5 bases). This CDR3 region has 13 residues. Germline V CDR1 and CDR2: DFQATT, SNEGSKA (reference sequence). With 3 bases removed from V and 6 bases from J, the gap between germline ends came to 14 bases. CDR3 sequence (DNA): TGCAGTGCTAGTCCAACCCTCAGGGCTGAAGCTTTCTTT. It translates to CSASPTLRAEAFF.

CDR3 loop: CAISESGAGNEQYF. The CDR3 bases are TGTGCCATCAGTGAGTCGGGAGCCGGCAACGAGCAGTACTTC. V usage is TRBV10-3 and J usage is TRBJ2-7, with a weak D call TRBD2 (5 bases). Per the germline V gene, CDR1 is ENHRY and CDR2 is SYGVKD. The CDR3 runs to 14 residues. The V and J ends lost 0 bases and 5 bases respectively, with 11 bases between them.

V gene TRBV19 combines with J gene TRBJ2-7, with TRBD1 identical over 9 bases. Germline assignment: CDR1 LNHDA and CDR2 SQIVND (reference sequence). This CDR3 region has 13 residues. V lost 6 bases and J lost 3; bases outside the gene matches: 3. CDR3 region: CASSYRGHYEQYF. In DNA, the CDR3 is TGTGCCAGTAGCTACAGGGGGCACTACGAGCAGTACTTC.

The chain employs TRBV29-1 and TRBJ1-4; D gene ambiguous. The ends were cut back, 6 bases at V and 0 bases at J, with 11 bases in the middle. Germline loops: CDR1 SQVTM, CDR2 ANQGSEA. This CDR3 is built from 14 residues. CDR3 DNA: TGCAGCGTGAGTGGTGTTGCAACTAATGAAAAACTGTTTTTT. Its translation: CSVSGVATNEKLFF. The full variable domain, its missing parts supplied by reference TRBV29-1 and TRBJ1-4, is SAVISQKPSRDICQRGTSLTIQCQVDSQVTMMFWYRQQPGQSLTLIATANQGSEATYESGFVIDKFPISRPNLTFSTLTVSNMSPEDSSIYLCSVSGVATNEKLFFGSGTQLSVL.

V is TRBV11-2 and J is TRBJ1-1; D remains unclear. The V gene lost 2 bases and the J gene lost 2 bases, with 9 bases spanning the gap. Germline V gene data show CDR1 as SGHAT and CDR2 as FQNNGV. The CDR3 sequence is 14 residues long. The CDR3 nucleotides are TGTGCCAGCAGCTTACAGAGACAAAACACTGAAGCTTTCTTT. The encoded protein is CASSLQRQNTEAFF.